The entry below gives a single T cell receptor beta chain sequence along with its context. Antigen unknown. Amplification used 60 Vbeta primers and 13 Jbeta primers. Here immunoSEQ multiplex PCR was the method, and the copy in TCRdb shows in-frame clones only, minus some. The sample lists some 45,000 clones; approximately 65% were seen once. The sample originates from a study of cytomegalovirus exposure and HLA in healthy donors. The CDR3 consists of 15 residues. Trimming cost V 4 bases and J 3 bases; bases outside gene matches: 9. Germline V lookup: CDR1 SGHRS, CDR2 YFSETQ. Notes on the study in general: Altogether, around 160 TCR beta chains were recorded as cytomegalovirus-associated.

This clonotype was sampled from a man younger than 40 in good health and CMV-seronegative. The chain is built from TRBV5-1 and TRBJ1-2; TRBD1 aligns across 7 bases. The material sequenced was PBMCs. The CDR3 DNA sequence: TGCGCCAGCAGCCTAGACCGGGACAGTCACTATGGCTACACCTTC. Translating gives CASSLDRDSHYGYTF.